This TCR beta chain was sequenced for a study of blood T cell repertoires in COVID-19. Study-level information: PBMCs, B-cell-depleted T cells, or T cells provided the cDNA or gDNA that made up the material.

The CDR3 loop spans 18 amino acids. CDR1 and CDR2 (germline): SGHVS, FNYEAQ. Losses at the gene ends were 0 bases for V and 0 bases for J; bases not matched to a gene: 8. Enrollees, roughly 18 to 89 years old, lived in 24 US areas. The protocol was immunoSEQ multiplex PCR, while the TCRdb copy is restricted to in-frame clones and leaves out a portion. In the table there are roughly 250,000 clones, around 87% of which are singletons. V is TRBV7-6 and J is TRBJ1-5, with 7 nucleotides matching TRBD1. Sequencing was performed on PBMCs or T cells enriched from blood (not recorded which). This TCR derives from a woman aged 25 to 39 with acute COVID-19. The CDR3, as DNA: TGTGCCAGCAGCTTAGCGTGGGACAGCGGTCATAGCAATCAGCCCCAGCATTTT. This sequence encodes CASSLAWDSGHSNQPQHF.